This T cell receptor (beta chain) derives from a study of brain T cells in children with intractable seizures. Only cases whose brain tissue showed the highest T cell transcript signatures were sequenced. Findings and caveats of the study: Each case's top public CDR3 resembled known HCMV, EBV or influenza A CDR3s.

Only one count was recorded for this clone. Its antigen is currently unknown. Germline loops: CDR1 SGHRS, CDR2 YFSETQ. V dropped 6 bases and J dropped 9; count of bases not matched to a gene: 6. CDR3 length: 12 amino acids. Measured with immunoSEQ multiplex PCR; TCRdb has only the in-frame clones, and not every one. There are just over 5,000 clones in the sample; 92% occur only once, and roughly 1.8% lies in the top ten. Sequences were derived from resected brain tissue, sampled at surgery. The receptor's source is a boy under three years old with focal cortical dysplasia and intractable seizures. This chain joins TRBV5-1 and TRBJ1-1; the match to TRBD1 covers 9 bases. The CDR3 loop is CASTPTGGKAFF. DNA of the CDR3: TGCGCCAGCACCCCGACAGGGGGTAAAGCTTTCTTT.